Presented here are 10 T cell receptor beta chains from one specimen sequenced in a study of cytomegalovirus exposure and HLA in healthy donors (dated by TCRdb to 2015 to 2018). The library was made by the immunoSEQ multiplex PCR assay. For the multiplex PCR, a mixture combining 60 forward primers for TCR Vbeta segments and 13 reverse primers for TCR Jbeta segments was used. Entries here come from immuneACCESS through TCRdb and include only in-frame sequences with V and J called. Some clones fail to appear in such tables; in the studies checked, an unresolved V gene covers under half of the shortfall, and the cause of the remainder is unknown. The sample table lists about 110,000 clones, roughly 15% of them with a count of one. Jointly, the top ten make up roughly 0.79% of the sample. Sequenced material: PBMCs. The source is a female donor in good health and CMV-seronegative.

The sample holds a few counts of this clone. V gene TRBV4-2 combines with J gene TRBJ2-6; D is possibly TRBD2 (7 bases). V was shortened by 4 bases and J by 0 bases, with 13 bases between the two germline ends. CDR3 length equals 17 residues. Germline CDR1 is LGHNA and CDR2 is YNFKEQ. In DNA form, the CDR3 reads TGTGCCAGCAGCCGTCGTCGGGGGGCCTCTGGGGCCAACGTCCTGACTTTC. It codes for CASSRRRGASGANVLTF.

This clone was found a few times. This chain joins TRBV9 and TRBJ2-2, with D maybe TRBD1 (5 bases). Trimming stripped 3 bases from V and 8 bases from J, with 11 bases between. Germline CDR1 is SGDLS and CDR2 is YYNGEE. There are 13 residues in the CDR3. CDR3 in DNA: TGTGCCAGCAGCGCGGACATCCGGGGGGAGCTGTTTTTT. Translating it yields CASSADIRGELFF. Supplemented by reference TRBV9 and TRBJ2-2, the full variable domain reads DSGVTQTPKHLITATGQRVTLRCSPRSGDLSVYWYQQSLDQGLQFLIQYYNGEERAKGNILERFSAQQFPDLHSELNLSSLELGDSALYFCASSADIRGELFFGEGSRLTVL.

The J gene is TRBJ2-4, the V gene TRBV19; tentatively, D is TRBD2 (5 bases). There are 14 residues in the CDR3. V was cut by 3 bases and J by 2 bases, with 8 bases left in between. The germline V gene has CDR1 LNHDA and CDR2 SQIVND (reference sequence). In DNA form, the CDR3 reads TGTGCCAGTAGTATCCAGCGGACCAAAAACATTCAGTACTTC. Amino acids: CASSIQRTKNIQYF.

V is TRBV6-6 and J is TRBJ1-2; 7 bases line up with TRBD1. CDR1 and CDR2 (germline): MNHNY, SVGAGI (reference sequence). The CDR3 runs 15 residues. V trimming: 6 bases; J trimming: 4 bases; junction bases outside the gene matches: 11. This CDR3 is CASSSTPTGTYGYTF. The CDR3 DNA is TGTGCCAGCAGCTCAACCCCGACAGGGACCTATGGCTACACCTTC.

V and J are TRBV5-6 and TRBJ2-3; the D is unclear. Germline-derived CDR1 and CDR2 are SGHDT and YYEEEE. V dropped 3 bases and J dropped 4 bases, with 6 bases sitting between them. The CDR3 spans 12 residues. In nucleotides, the CDR3 is TGTGCCAGCAGCTCGGTATCAGATACGCAGTATTTT. It specifies CASSSVSDTQYF.

The chain has TRBV15 and TRBJ1-2; D is undetermined. CDR1 and CDR2 (germline): LNHNV, YYDKDF (reference sequence). V lost 0 bases, J lost 9 bases, and 14 bases lay in between. The CDR3 runs 14 residues. CDR3 amino acids: CATSREGGSRRYTF. CDR3 nucleotide sequence: TGTGCCACCAGCAGAGAGGGCGGGAGTAGGCGCTACACCTTC.

In its sample, this clone was seen a few times. This chain uses TRBV18 with TRBJ1-1; D remains ambiguous. Germline CDR1 is KGHSH and CDR2 is LQKENI. V lost 6 bases, J lost 4 bases, and 18 bases lay in between. The length of the CDR3 is 15 residues. The CDR3 DNA reads TGTGCCAGCTCGCCTGTGGTGGAGTGGAGCACTGAAGCTTTCTTT. This sequence encodes CASSPVVEWSTEAFF.

This clone was detected a few times. The chain employs TRBV15 and TRBJ2-5, with D uncertain. V was clipped by 1 base and J by 4 bases, with 10 bases between them. The CDR3 is made up of 14 amino acids. The germline gives CDR1 LNHNV, CDR2 YYDKDF (reference sequence). The CDR3: CATSRGGFGETQYF. The DNA for the CDR3 is TGTGCCACCAGCAGAGGAGGTTTCGGAGAGACCCAGTACTTC.

This clone came up a few times. The chain links TRBV15 to TRBJ2-5, with TRBD2 as a possible D gene (6 bases). Germline V CDR1 and CDR2: LNHNV, YYDKDF (reference sequence). The V gene lost 5 bases and the J gene lost 2 bases, with 9 bases spanning the gap. This CDR3 comprises 13 residues. CDR3 protein: CATSLGGQETQYF. Here the CDR3 DNA reads TGTGCCACCAGCCTTGGGGGGCAAGAGACCCAGTACTTC.

This clone was seen a handful of times. V is TRBV9 and J is TRBJ1-2; D is perhaps TRBD1 (5 bases). The V end was cut by 0 bases, the J end by 4 bases, with 10 bases between. The CDR3 has 14 amino acids. CDR1 is SGDLS, CDR2 YYNGEE, per germline. Here the CDR3 DNA reads TGTGCCAGCAGCGTAGGGGGGGAGGGCTATGGCTACACCTTC. Translation: CASSVGGEGYGYTF.